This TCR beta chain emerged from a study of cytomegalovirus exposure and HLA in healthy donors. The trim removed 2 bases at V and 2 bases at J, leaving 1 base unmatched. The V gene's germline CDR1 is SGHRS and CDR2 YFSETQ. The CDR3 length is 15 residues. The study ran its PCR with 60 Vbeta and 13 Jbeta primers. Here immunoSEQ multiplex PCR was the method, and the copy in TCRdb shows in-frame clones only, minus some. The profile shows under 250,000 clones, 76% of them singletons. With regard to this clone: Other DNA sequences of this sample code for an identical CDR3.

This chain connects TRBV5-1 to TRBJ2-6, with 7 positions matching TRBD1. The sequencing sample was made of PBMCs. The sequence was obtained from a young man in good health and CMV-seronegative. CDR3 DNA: TGCGCCAGCAGCTTACAGGGGCCTGGGGCCAACGTCCTGACTTTC. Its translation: CASSLQGPGANVLTF.